This T cell receptor beta chain came from a study of cytomegalovirus exposure and HLA in healthy donors. Findings and caveats of the study: Later work showed greater clonal expansion in HLA-associated TCR beta chains than in equally common others. In an earlier analysis, productive rearrangement rates for most beta V segments clustered near 87% or 30%. Reported findings show TCR beta sequences accurately forecast HLA-A and HLA-B alleles in most subjects.

The PCR contained 60 Vbeta and 13 Jbeta primers. Only in-frame clones appear in the TCRdb table, and some are missing; sequencing was by immunoSEQ multiplex PCR. The sample lists 150,000 to 250,000 clones; roughly 72% were seen once. Notes on this clone: As yet, its antigen is unknown.

In germline, CDR1 is MNHEY, CDR2 SMNVEV (reference sequence). This CDR3 spans 14 amino acids. V was pared by 5 bases and J by 4 bases, with 11 bases between. This receptor was taken from a man under 40 in good health and CMV-seronegative. The chain employs TRBV27 and TRBJ1-4, with D possibly TRBD1 on 6 matching bases. Sequencing was carried out using PBMCs. The CDR3 spells CASSPGQLNEKLFF. The CDR3 nucleotides read TGTGCCAGCAGTCCTGGACAGCTTAATGAAAAACTGTTTTTT.